The clone carrying this T cell receptor (beta chain) came up a few times. Its antigen is unknown. The data derive from a study of T cells in Graves' hyperthyroidism and ophthalmopathy. These patients, aged 18 to 65, had recently diagnosed hyperthyroidism lasting under 2 months. For the diagnoses, clinical symptoms, serum thyroxine and TRAb, thyroid ultrasound and orbital computed tomography were used. PBMCs were derived from about 10 ml fresh peripheral blood. Trimming removed 2 bases at V and 0 bases at J, with 11 bases between. Germline V gene lookup returns CDR1 LGHDT and CDR2 YNNKEL (reference sequence). The CDR3 spans 15 residues. Amplification of TCR beta CDR3 regions used RNA as the template. The primer set for the first-round RT-PCR of the TCR CDR3 was HTBI. TCRdb passed the multiplex PCR reads through MiXCR, listing each CDR3 protein once. The table includes 650,000 to 750,000 distinct CDR3 sequences, 12% to 15% detected once.

Findings of the study overall: Blood also showed most of the thyroid clonotypes that were expanded above 0.001.

This receptor was obtained from a woman between 18 and 29 years old with Graves' hyperthyroidism. V gene TRBV3-1 combines with J gene TRBJ2-7; D is unresolved. The sequenced sample was blood. The CDR3 DNA follows: TGTGCCAGCAGCCAATTGCCAATTAGCTCCTACGAGCAGTACTTC. Its translation is CASSQLPISSYEQYF.